Listed here are 18 T cell receptor beta chains from one sample, sequenced in a study of spatial heterogeneity in lung cancer. Study-level results: Mutation tallies in tumors tracked expanded intratumoral alpha and beta TCR counts.

Their specific antigens are unknown. Using its own MiXCR run on the 5' RACE reads, TCRdb lists one record per CDR3 protein. Of under 3,000 distinct CDR3 sequences listed, 1.4% to 1.5% are singletons. The time point here: sample taken at primary tumor resection. Material: lung tumor tissue, obtained at surgery. The source of these receptors is a male donor with early-stage non-small cell lung cancer.

This clonotype ranks as large. The chain carries TRBV29-1 and TRBJ2-2; 12 bases map to TRBD1. Germline V CDR1 and CDR2: SQVTM, ANQGSEA. The J segment lost 2 bases and the V segment lost 5 bases, leaving 9 bases of the junction unmatched. The CDR3 loop spans 17 amino acids. The CDR3 spells CSVPNRDRGLNTGELFF. The DNA of the CDR3 is TGCAGCGTTCCAAACCGGGACAGGGGGCTCAACACCGGGGAGCTGTTTTTT.

This clonotype is labeled as medium-sized. The J gene is TRBJ2-1, the V gene TRBV18; TRBD2 matches at 10 bases. Germline V CDR1 and CDR2: KGHSH, LQKENI. V was pared by 2 bases and J by 9 bases, with 7 bases of the junction left unmatched. The CDR3 loop spans 15 amino acids. CDR3 DNA: TGTGCCAGCTCACCATTAACTAGCGGGAACCTTGAGCAGTTCTTC. Amino acids: CASSPLTSGNLEQFF.

In this sample, this clonotype is medium-sized. V and J are TRBV30 and TRBJ2-2; TRBD1 aligns across 7 bases. Per germline, CDR1 GTSNPN and CDR2 SVGIG (reference sequence). The CDR3 has 14 residues. V was pared by 6 bases and J by 3 bases, with 7 bases of the junction left unmatched. The CDR3 region has the DNA TGTGCCTGCCAGACGACAGGGTACACCGGGGAGCTGTTTTTT. Amino acid sequence: CACQTTGYTGELFF.

This clonotype counts as medium-sized (0.01 to 0.1%). The V and J genes are TRBV4-3 and TRBJ2-1; 9 bases are shared with TRBD1. The V and J ends lost 0 bases and 5 bases, in that order; junction bases with no gene match: 11. The germline CDR1 and CDR2 sequences are LGHNA and YSLEER. The CDR3 extends over 18 amino acids. DNA for the CDR3: TGCGCCAGCAGCCAAGATCTTACAGGGGGCTTGCTTAACAATGAGCAGTTCTTC. Protein product: CASSQDLTGGLLNNEQFF.

In its sample, this clonotype is medium-sized. The chain combines TRBV11-2 with TRBJ2-2; D uncertain. V was pared by 4 bases and J by 4 bases, with 7 bases between. The CDR3 extends over 13 amino acids. Germline V lookup: CDR1 SGHAT, CDR2 FQNNGV. DNA for the CDR3: TGTGCCAGCAGCTCACCCAGCACCGGGGAGCTGTTTTTT. The encoded protein is CASSSPSTGELFF.

This clonotype is judged large. The chain joins TRBV29-1 to TRBJ1-4; D unresolved. Trimming pared 4 bases from V and 5 bases from J, leaving 5 bases between. This CDR3 comprises 11 residues. Looked up from germline, CDR1 is SQVTM and CDR2 is ANQGSEA. The chain's CDR3 is CSVVGNEKLFF. CDR3 DNA: TGCAGCGTTGTTGGGAATGAAAAACTGTTTTTT.

Judged by abundance, this clonotype is medium-sized. The V and J genes are TRBV10-1 and TRBJ1-1; the match to TRBD1 covers 9 bases. Trimming cost V 5 bases and J 11 bases; bases outside gene matches: 6. The CDR3 runs to 12 residues. Germline CDR1 WNHNN, CDR2 SYGVQD (reference sequence). The CDR3 DNA reads as TGCGCCAGCAGTCCGGGACAGGGCGCCGCTTTCTTT. Amino acid sequence: CASSPGQGAAFF.

This clonotype was found many times. The V call is TRBV3-1, the J call TRBJ1-2; TRBD1 matches 8 bases. Germline V lookup: CDR1 LGHDT, CDR2 YNNKEL (reference sequence). This CDR3 has 14 residues. The V and J ends lost 4 bases and 2 bases, in that order; junction bases with no gene match: 3. As DNA, the CDR3 is TGTGCCAGCAGCCCGGCAGGGGGCAACTATGGCTACACCTTC. It codes for CASSPAGGNYGYTF.

By share, this clonotype ranks as medium-sized. The rearrangement uses TRBV3-1 and TRBJ1-1; tentatively, D is TRBD1 (6 bases). Germline lookup yields CDR1 LGHDT and CDR2 YNNKEL (reference sequence). Trimming left V 3 bases short and J 0 bases short, with 20 bases between. The CDR3 contains 18 residues. The CDR3 loop is CASSHSQGGGIMNTEAFF. As DNA, the CDR3 is TGTGCCAGCAGCCATTCTCAAGGGGGGGGGATCATGAACACTGAAGCTTTCTTT.

In its sample, this clonotype ranks as medium-sized. The chain carries TRBV6-9 and TRBJ1-2; D gene uncertain. The V gene's germline CDR1 is MNHGY and CDR2 SVAAGI. Trimming removed 3 bases at V and 8 bases at J, with 16 bases between. This CDR3 spans 14 amino acids. CDR3 coding DNA: TGTGCCAGCAGTTACCAATGCCGGCGGCCCGGCTACACCTTC. Protein product: CASSYQCRRPGYTF.

Within the sample, this clonotype is medium-sized. The rearrangement links TRBV11-2 to TRBJ2-1, with D possibly TRBD2 on 6 matching bases. V was clipped by 1 base and J by 9 bases, with 16 bases between them. The CDR3 length is 15 residues. Germline CDR1 SGHAT, CDR2 FQNNGV. CDR3 in DNA: TGTGCCAGCAGCTTAGGGGGGGAGGTTATGGGTGAGCAGTTCTTC. This gives the protein CASSLGGEVMGEQFF.

This clonotype was seen many times. The gene calls are TRBV14 and TRBJ2-6, with 8 bases lining up with TRBD1. Losses at the gene ends were 4 bases for V and 0 bases for J; bases not matched to a gene: 5. The germline CDR1 and CDR2 sequences are SGHDN and FVKESK. The CDR3 is 17 amino acids. CDR3 sequence: CASSPQTGVSGANVLTF. The CDR3 bases are TGTGCCAGCAGCCCCCAGACAGGGGTCTCTGGGGCCAACGTCCTGACTTTC.

In this sample, this clonotype is medium-sized. The J gene is TRBJ2-7, the V gene TRBV24-1; 8 bases map to TRBD2. CDR3 length: 13 amino acids. Germline V gene data show CDR1 as KGHDR and CDR2 as SFDVKD. Germline trimming cut 6 bases from V and 0 bases from J; bases unmatched to any gene: 0. The CDR3 region is CATSSGSSYEQYF. DNA of the CDR3: TGTGCCACCAGTAGCGGGAGCTCCTACGAGCAGTACTTC.

This clonotype was detected ten times or more. This chain links TRBV5-6 with TRBJ2-2, with D possibly TRBD1 on 5 matching bases. V lost 5 bases and J 8 bases, leaving 13 bases between the germline ends. This CDR3 spans 13 amino acids. CDR1 and CDR2 from the germline V gene are SGHDT and YYEEEE. As DNA, the CDR3 is TGTGCCAGCAGAGAAGGGGCTCGGGGGGAGCTGTTTTTT. It yields the protein CASREGARGELFF.

This clonotype is categorized as medium-sized. CDR3 bases: TGCGCCAGCAGTTACAACGGCCAACAAGAGACCCAGTACTTC. It translates to CASSYNGQQETQYF. The chain joins TRBV5-1 to TRBJ2-5, with D uncertain. The germline V gene has CDR1 SGHRS and CDR2 YFSETQ. With 5 bases removed from V and 2 bases from J, the gap between germline ends came to 13 bases. The CDR3 covers 14 residues.

By its share, this clonotype is large. The chain has TRBV20-1 and TRBJ1-2; weak D call: TRBD1 (5 bases). The V end was cut by 6 bases, the J end by 6 bases, with 17 bases between. The length of the CDR3 is 13 residues. Germline V gene lookup returns CDR1 DFQATT and CDR2 SNEGSKA (reference sequence). CDR3 protein: CSASRDVVDGYTF. The CDR3, as DNA: TGCAGTGCCTCCCGGGACGTGGTGGATGGCTACACCTTC.

This clonotype is medium-sized within its sample. The genes are TRBV6-5 and TRBJ1-2; TRBD1 aligns across 7 bases. This CDR3 spans 16 amino acids. The J segment lost 3 bases and the V segment lost 5 bases, leaving 12 bases of the junction unmatched. Germline CDR1 reads MNHEY; CDR2 reads SVGAGI. As DNA, the CDR3 is TGTGCCAGCAGTCACCCCAAGACAGGGAGCCACTATGGCTACACCTTC. It yields the protein CASSHPKTGSHYGYTF.

By proportion, this clonotype is medium-sized (0.01 to 0.1%). J is TRBJ2-5 and V is TRBV20-1, with 12 bases aligning to TRBD2. With 3 bases clipped from V and 4 bases from J, the junction kept 3 bases outside the gene matches. CDR1 DFQATT and CDR2 SNEGSKA come from the germline V gene (reference sequence). This CDR3 spans 14 amino acids. The CDR3 spells CSARVTSGGETQYF. The DNA of the CDR3 is TGCAGTGCTAGGGTGACTAGCGGGGGAGAGACCCAGTACTTC.